This TCR beta chain was retrieved from a study of OX40 agonist ivuxolimab in advanced cancers. Study-wide context: Patients were dosed intravenously with ivuxolimab at 0.01 to 10 mg/kg every 2 weeks.

Study findings and constraints: At doses 0.1 to 3.0 mg/kg, CD4+ and CD8+ clones expanded. Among the least clonally expanded were partial responders at 0.1-3.0 mg/kg.

V was shortened by 10 bases and J by 7 bases, with 11 bases between the two germline ends. Germline CDR1 MNHNS, CDR2 SASEGT. The length of the CDR3 is 10 residues. Clones were read by immunoSEQ multiplex PCR, and TCRdb kept only the in-frame ones, dropping some. The profile shows 16,000 or so clones, around 79% of them singletons. Comment on this clone: Its antigen is unknown.

Blood sampling took place at baseline, cycle 4 day 1, and cycle 7 day 1. The chain recombines TRBV6-1 with TRBJ2-7, with unresolved D. This specimen was CD4+ or CD8+ T cells sorted from blood, taken in a trial of the OX40 agonist ivuxolimab. The source is an adult with an advanced solid tumor such as melanoma, head and neck, liver or kidney cancer. CDR3 in amino acids: CATIFDEQYF. CDR3 DNA: TGTGCCACTATTTTTGATGAGCAGTACTTC.